This section outlines one T cell receptor beta chain sequence together with its context. Its antigen remains unknown. This CDR3 is 13 amino acids long. The ends were cut back, 0 bases at V and 4 bases at J, with 7 bases in the middle. Germline loops: CDR1 SGHAT, CDR2 FQNNGV. 60 Vbeta and 13 Jbeta primers were used in PCR. As processed by the authors: Counted up in a later analysis, unique TCR beta chains came to some 82 million, with about 10 million shared. The data were produced by immunoSEQ multiplex PCR, yet TCRdb's version contains in-frame clones alone and is incomplete. V and J calls and clone size follow that table, whereas D and trimming were derived from the DNA. This table lists about 120,000 clones. The source of the sample is a study of cytomegalovirus exposure and HLA in healthy donors. Study details: Approximately 190 million T cells yielded 117 million unique TCR beta sequences, as an earlier analysis found. Samples from HLA-typed donors yielded about 86 million unique TCRs in an early data release. Study observations and caveats: Reportedly, HLA-A and HLA-B alleles of most subjects were accurately predicted from TCR beta.

V gene TRBV11-2 combines with J gene TRBJ2-7, with D possibly TRBD2 on 6 matching bases. The sequence was obtained from a man aged 35-49 years in good health and CMV-seropositive. The sample taken for sequencing was PBMCs. This CDR3 is CASSLEAGYEQYF. DNA for the CDR3: TGTGCCAGCAGCTTAGAAGCGGGTTACGAGCAGTACTTC.